The next 14 T cell receptor beta chains were all read from a single sample in a study of blood T cells in healthy people across ages. A J-beta primer mix and a sample-barcoded 5' primer were used in a second PCR of about 6 to 12 cycles. MiXCR was run by TCRdb on the 5' RACE reads, yielding one entry per CDR3 protein. The table has roughly 1.4 million distinct CDR3 sequences, 59% seen once. The sample was blood. These receptors were taken from a man younger than 35 in good health.

This clonotype was recorded a few times. This chain connects TRBV7-9 to TRBJ2-7; possibly TRBD1 for D (6 bases). Germline lookup yields CDR1 SEHNR and CDR2 FQNEAQ (reference sequence). V dropped 4 bases and J dropped 3 bases, with 10 bases sitting between them. This CDR3 has 13 residues. This CDR3 is CASSWSTGYEQYF. The CDR3 DNA reads as TGTGCCAGCAGCTGGTCGACAGGCTACGAGCAGTACTTC.

This chain uses TRBV4-2 with TRBJ2-1; D ambiguous. The DNA matches TRBJ2-7 better at its end, which makes the J call doubtful. The germline V gene has CDR1 LGHNA and CDR2 YNFKEQ. The CDR3 length is 15 residues. The DNA of the CDR3 is TGTGCCAGCAGCCAAGATCTCGACGTATACAATGAGCAGTACTTC. Translation: CASSQDLDVYNEQYF.

The chain uses TRBV20-1 and TRBJ2-5; D remains unclear. Trimming removed 6 bases from V and 11 bases from J, with 22 bases in between. Looked up from germline, CDR1 is DFQATT and CDR2 is SNEGSKA (reference sequence). The CDR3 has 13 amino acids. CDR3 coding DNA: TGCAGTGCCGATACCGGGCCAACCAATGAGCAGTACTTC. Protein sequence: CSADTGPTNEQYF.

In this sample, this clonotype turned up a few times. The chain links TRBV6-5 to TRBJ2-2; perhaps TRBD1 as D (6 bases). CDR1 is MNHEY and CDR2 is SVGAGI in the germline V gene. The CDR3 totals 15 residues. Trimming shortened V by 5 bases and J by 0 bases, and 10 bases separated the two germline ends. The CDR3 sequence: CASSMDSTNTGELFF. CDR3 DNA sequence: TGTGCCAGCAGTATGGACAGTACGAACACCGGGGAGCTGTTTTTT.

The chain is built from TRBV5-1 and TRBJ2-6; no firm D call. Germline V gene lookup returns CDR1 SGHRS and CDR2 YFSETQ. This CDR3 contains 15 residues. V lost 1 base and J 2 bases, leaving 7 bases between the germline ends. The chain's CDR3 is CASSLSTAGANVLTF. The CDR3 nucleotides read TGCGCCAGCAGCTTGAGTACGGCTGGGGCCAACGTCCTGACTTTC.

V is TRBV20-1 and J is TRBJ2-3, with 13 bases matching TRBD2. CDR3 length: 17 amino acids. V dropped 2 bases and J dropped 4; count of bases not matched to a gene: 9. From germline, CDR1 is DFQATT and CDR2 SNEGSKA (reference sequence). As DNA, the CDR3 is TGCAGTGCTAGACTAAACTTACTAGCGGGGGGGGCAGATACGCAGTATTTT. Its protein is CSARLNLLAGGADTQYF.

The rearrangement joins TRBV6-5 to TRBJ1-1, with 7 bases matching TRBD1. This CDR3 comprises 13 residues. The ends lost 7 bases at V and 1 base at J; junction bases unmatched: 3. Germline loops: CDR1 MNHEY, CDR2 SVGAGI. The CDR3 DNA sequence: TGTGCCAGCACGGACAGGCAGAACACTGAAGCTTTCTTT. It is translated as CASTDRQNTEAFF.

About this clonotype itself: One end of the junction varies from germline; a read error may be responsible. The chain employs TRBV4-1 and TRBJ2-1; D uncertain. Germline values: CDR1 MGHRA, CDR2 YSYEKL. The length of the CDR3 is 13 residues. The CDR3 loop reads CASSQDPSNEQFF. As DNA, the CDR3 is TGCGCCAGCAGTCAAGATCCCAGTAATGAGCAGTTCTTC.

The chain has TRBV24-1 and TRBJ2-1, with TRBD2 matching 10 bases. Germline-derived CDR1 and CDR2 are KGHDR and SFDVKD. The CDR3 covers 15 residues. V was pared by 3 bases and J by 8 bases, with 6 bases of the junction left unmatched. For the CDR3, the DNA is TGTGCCACCAGTGATCAAGCGGGAGGGCCCTATGAGCAGTTCTTC. This translates into CATSDQAGGPYEQFF.

This chain connects TRBV15 to TRBJ2-5; 8 nucleotides agree with TRBD1. V gave up 10 bases and J gave up 3 bases; unmatched junction bases: 7. CDR3 length equals 13 residues. CDR1 and CDR2 (germline): LNHNV, YYDKDF (reference sequence). The CDR3 bases are TGTGCCATCTCTCAACAGGGGGAAGAGACCCAGTACTTC. Translating gives CAISQQGEETQYF.

V usage is TRBV20-1 and J usage is TRBJ2-5; D may be TRBD1 (6 bases). Trimming took 4 bases from V and 11 from J, leaving 23 bases between them. Germline lookup yields CDR1 DFQATT and CDR2 SNEGSKA (reference sequence). This CDR3 is built from 14 residues. The CDR3 loop is CSAMDNTGFDEQYF. The CDR3, as DNA: TGCAGTGCTATGGACAACACAGGGTTCGATGAGCAGTACTTC.

This chain links TRBV11-2 with TRBJ1-1; D is ambiguous. The CDR3 totals 14 residues. V shed 2 bases and J shed 5 bases, with 12 bases lying between them. Germline V lookup: CDR1 SGHAT, CDR2 FQNNGV. The CDR3 region has the DNA TGTGCCAGCAGCTTAATGACCCGAGGGACTGAAGCTTTCTTT. Its translation: CASSLMTRGTEAFF.

The chain joins TRBV5-6 to TRBJ2-7; the D call may be TRBD1 or TRBD2 (6 bases each). The CDR3 is made up of 15 amino acids. The germline gives CDR1 SGHDT, CDR2 YYEEEE. Deletions cut 0 bases from V and 2 bases from J, with 12 bases between. Here the CDR3 DNA reads TGTGCCAGCAGCTTGGGGGGGGCGACAGCCTACGAGCAGTACTTC. This gives the protein CASSLGGATAYEQYF.

Remarks on this clonotype: A read error may produce the germline difference seen at one junction end. This CDR3 is CASSKEGQVYGYTF. CDR3 bases: TGCGCCAGCAGCAAAGAGGGACAGGTCTATGGCTACACCTTC. This rearrangement joins TRBV4-3 to TRBJ1-2, with 8 nucleotides matching TRBD1. The CDR3 spans 14 residues. CDR1 is LGHNA, CDR2 YSLEER, per germline.